These 8 T cell receptor beta chains were all obtained from the same sample, sequenced in a study of Graves' ophthalmopathy and Graves' hyperthyroidism. Amplification targeted the TCR beta CDR3 regions, with RNA transcripts as the source material. Second-round multiplex PCR followed a first-round RT-PCR using HTBI primers. Each CDR3 protein is one row after TCRdb ran MiXCR on the multiplex PCR reads. The sample includes 900,000 to 1,200,000 distinct CDR3 sequences, 35% to 40% of them seen just once. Sequencing input: peripheral blood or thyroid tissue (not recorded which). The receptors shown here come from an adult man with Graves' hyperthyroidism.

This clonotype occurred many times. The CDR3 nucleotides are TGTGCCAGCAGCGGTACCAGGACAGGGGGTTATGGCTACACCTTC. This translates into CASSGTRTGGYGYTF. The rearrangement links TRBV9 to TRBJ1-2; 10 bases agree with TRBD1. J was trimmed by 5 bases and V by 3 bases; bases with no gene match: 7. This CDR3 spans 15 amino acids. The germline V gene has CDR1 SGDLS and CDR2 YYNGEE.

The chain employs TRBV19 and TRBJ2-2, with 9 bases that match TRBD1. J lost 6 bases, V lost 7 bases, and 9 bases had no gene match. Germline V gene sequence: CDR1 LNHDA, CDR2 SQIVND (reference sequence). The CDR3 runs 15 residues. This CDR3 reads CASTSYRGRSGELFF. The CDR3 DNA reads as TGTGCCAGTACCTCATACAGGGGGCGTTCCGGGGAGCTGTTTTTT.

This clonotype came up many times. The genes are TRBV5-8 and TRBJ1-6; no reliable D call. V lost 0 bases and J lost 7, with 11 bases in between. The CDR3 sequence is 15 residues long. Germline CDR1 is SGHTS and CDR2 is YDEGEE. CDR3 region: CASSLEWNGNSPLHF. In DNA, the CDR3 is TGTGCCAGCAGCTTGGAGTGGAACGGAAATTCACCCCTCCACTTT.

This clonotype showed up many times. The chain uses TRBV20-1 and TRBJ2-7; 7 bases fit TRBD1. Per germline, CDR1 DFQATT and CDR2 SNEGSKA (reference sequence). This CDR3 comprises 13 residues. V lost 1 base and J lost 5; bases outside the gene matches: 5. The CDR3 here is CSARGPRGNEQYF. CDR3 bases: TGCAGTGCTAGAGGCCCCAGGGGGAACGAGCAGTACTTC.

The chain is built from TRBV29-1 and TRBJ1-2; TRBD1 aligns across 10 bases. CDR1 is SQVTM and CDR2 is ANQGSEA in the germline V gene. CDR3 length: 14 amino acids. V shed 8 bases and J 5 bases; nucleotides not matched to a gene: 11. CDR3 coding DNA: TGCAGCAGGACGCCGGGACAGGGGTTTTATGGCTACACCTTC. It specifies CSRTPGQGFYGYTF. Together with reference TRBV29-1 and TRBJ1-2, the CDR3 gives the full variable domain: SAVISQKPSRDICQRGTSLTIQCQVDSQVTMMFWYRQQPGQSLTLIATANQGSEATYESGFVIDKFPISRPNLTFSTLTVSNMSPEDSSIYLCSRTPGQGFYGYTFGSGTRLTVV.

This clonotype turned up a few times. The V call is TRBV6-5, the J call TRBJ1-5; D is unclear. From germline, CDR1 is MNHEY and CDR2 SVGAGI. V dropped 2 bases and J dropped 1 base, with 9 bases sitting between them. This CDR3 has 15 residues. The CDR3 DNA sequence: TGTGCCAGCAGTTACCTAGCCAGAAGCAATCAGCCCCAGCATTTT. This gives the protein CASSYLARSNQPQHF.

This clonotype was seen only a few times. This chain uses TRBV27 with TRBJ1-5; the D gene is possibly TRBD1 (5 bases). CDR1 is MNHEY and CDR2 is SMNVEV in the germline V gene (reference sequence). The CDR3 runs to 14 residues. V was pared by 6 bases and J by 2 bases, with 11 bases between. CDR3 amino acids: CASRRAGGNQPQHF. For the CDR3, the DNA is TGTGCCAGCAGGCGCGCGGGGGGCAATCAGCCCCAGCATTTT.

The chain links TRBV12-3 or TRBV12-4 to TRBJ2-5; D remains unclear. The V and J ends lost 4 bases and 11 bases respectively, with 11 bases between them. This CDR3 spans 11 amino acids. The CDR3 is CASSSPPRQYF. DNA of the CDR3: TGTGCCAGCAGTTCGCCTCCGAGACAGTACTTC.